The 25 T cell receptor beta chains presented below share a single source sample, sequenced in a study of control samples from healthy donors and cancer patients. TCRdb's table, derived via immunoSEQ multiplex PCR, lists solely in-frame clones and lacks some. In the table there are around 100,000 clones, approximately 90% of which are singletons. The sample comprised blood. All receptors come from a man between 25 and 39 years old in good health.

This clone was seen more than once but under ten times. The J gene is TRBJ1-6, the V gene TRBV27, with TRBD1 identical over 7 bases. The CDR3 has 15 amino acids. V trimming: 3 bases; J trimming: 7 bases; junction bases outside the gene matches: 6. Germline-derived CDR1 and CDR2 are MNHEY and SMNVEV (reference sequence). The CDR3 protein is CASSFLGQENSPLHF. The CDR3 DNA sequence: TGTGCCAGCAGTTTCCTCGGACAGGAAAATTCACCCCTCCACTTT.

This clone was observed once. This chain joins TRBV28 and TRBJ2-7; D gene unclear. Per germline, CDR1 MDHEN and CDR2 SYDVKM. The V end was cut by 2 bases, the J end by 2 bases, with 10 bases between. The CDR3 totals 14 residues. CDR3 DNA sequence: TGTGCCAGCAGTTTAGGGGTAAATCCCTACGAGCAGTACTTC. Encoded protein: CASSLGVNPYEQYF. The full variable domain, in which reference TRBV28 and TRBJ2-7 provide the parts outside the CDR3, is DVKVTQSSRYLVKRTGEKVFLECVQDMDHENMFWYRQDPGLGLRLIYFSYDVKMKEKGDIPEGYSVSREKKERFSLILESASTNQTSMYLCASSLGVNPYEQYFGPGTRLTVT.

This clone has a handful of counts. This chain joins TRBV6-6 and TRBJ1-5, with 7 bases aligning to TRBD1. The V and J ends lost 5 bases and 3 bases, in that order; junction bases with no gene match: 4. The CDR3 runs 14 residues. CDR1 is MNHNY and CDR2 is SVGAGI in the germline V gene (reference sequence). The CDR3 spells CASSRGGANQPQHF. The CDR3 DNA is TGTGCCAGCAGTAGAGGGGGCGCCAATCAGCCCCAGCATTTT.

This CDR3 is CASSREGASYNEQFF. In nucleotides, the CDR3 is TGTGCCAGCAGCCGGGAGGGAGCTTCCTACAATGAGCAGTTCTTC. V usage is TRBV5-5 and J usage is TRBJ2-1; 8 positions match TRBD2. The V gene end was trimmed by 4 bases and the J gene end by 1 base; junction bases not matched to a gene: 4. The CDR3 is 15 residues long. Per the germline V gene, CDR1 is SGHKS and CDR2 is YYEKEE (reference sequence).

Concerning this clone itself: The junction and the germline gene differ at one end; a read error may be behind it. As DNA, the CDR3 is TGTGCCAGCAGTGTCCGACAGCGGCAAGTATTC. Translation: CASSVRQRQVF. The chain is built from TRBV2 and TRBJ1-2; tentatively, D is TRBD1 (5 bases). There are 11 residues in the CDR3. The germline V gene encodes CDR1 SNHLY and CDR2 FYNNEI.

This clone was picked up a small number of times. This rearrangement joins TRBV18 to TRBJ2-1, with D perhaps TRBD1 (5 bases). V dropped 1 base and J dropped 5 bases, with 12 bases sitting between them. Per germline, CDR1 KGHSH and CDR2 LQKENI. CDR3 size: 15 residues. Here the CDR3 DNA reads TGTGCCAGCTCACCACGTTATCAAGGGGACAATGAGCAGTTCTTC. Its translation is CASSPRYQGDNEQFF.

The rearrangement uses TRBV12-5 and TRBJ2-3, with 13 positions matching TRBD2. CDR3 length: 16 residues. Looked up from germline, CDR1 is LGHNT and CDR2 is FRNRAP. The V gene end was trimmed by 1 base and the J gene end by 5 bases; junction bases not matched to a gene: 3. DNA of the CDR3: TGTGCTAGTGGTTTGGGACTAGCGGGGGGTCTAGATACGCAGTATTTT. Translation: CASGLGLAGGLDTQYF. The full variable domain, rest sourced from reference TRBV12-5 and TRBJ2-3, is DARVTQTPRHKVTEMGQEVTMRCQPILGHNTVFWYRQTMMQGLELLAYFRNRAPLDDSGMPKDRFSAEMPDATLATLKIQPSEPRDSAVYFCASGLGLAGGLDTQYFGPGTRLTVL.

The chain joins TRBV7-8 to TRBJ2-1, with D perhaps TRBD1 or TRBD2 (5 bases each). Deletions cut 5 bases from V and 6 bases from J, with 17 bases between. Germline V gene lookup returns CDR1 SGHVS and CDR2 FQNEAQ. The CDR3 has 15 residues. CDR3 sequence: CASSVPGIGVNEQFF. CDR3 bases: TGTGCCAGCAGCGTCCCGGGAATAGGGGTCAATGAGCAGTTCTTC.

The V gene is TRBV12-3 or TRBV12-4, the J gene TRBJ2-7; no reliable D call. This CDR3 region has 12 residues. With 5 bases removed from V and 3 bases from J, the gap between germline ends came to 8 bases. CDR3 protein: CASSKDGYEQYF. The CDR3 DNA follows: TGTGCCAGCAGTAAAGACGGCTACGAGCAGTACTTC.

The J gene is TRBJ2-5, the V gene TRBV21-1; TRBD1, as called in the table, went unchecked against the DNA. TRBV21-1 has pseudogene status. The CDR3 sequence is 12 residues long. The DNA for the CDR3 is TGTGCCAGCCCCGCAGAAGAAGAGACCCAGTACTTC. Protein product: CASPAEEETQYF.

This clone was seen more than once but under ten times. CDR3 amino acids: CASTPSGTGELFF. The CDR3 nucleotides read TGTGCCAGCACCCCCTCGGGAACCGGGGAGCTGTTTTTT. This rearrangement joins TRBV12-3 or TRBV12-4 to TRBJ2-2; a possible D gene is TRBD2 (5 bases). Trimming left V 7 bases short and J 5 bases short, with 11 bases between. This CDR3 region has 13 residues.

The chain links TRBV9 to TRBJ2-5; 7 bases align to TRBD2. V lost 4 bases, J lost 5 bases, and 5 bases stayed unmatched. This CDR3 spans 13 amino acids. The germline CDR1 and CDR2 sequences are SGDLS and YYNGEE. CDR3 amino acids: CASSTRLAETQYF. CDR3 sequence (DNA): TGTGCCAGCAGCACCCGACTAGCTGAGACCCAGTACTTC.

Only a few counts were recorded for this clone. DNA for the CDR3: TGTGCCAGCAGTATCCCGGGGACTAGCGGGACCGGGGAGCTGTTTTTT. The encoded protein is CASSIPGTSGTGELFF. The chain uses TRBV27 and TRBJ2-2; TRBD2 matches 12 bases. The CDR3 covers 16 residues. V lost 5 bases and J lost 5; bases outside the gene matches: 6. Germline V gene data show CDR1 as MNHEY and CDR2 as SMNVEV (reference sequence).

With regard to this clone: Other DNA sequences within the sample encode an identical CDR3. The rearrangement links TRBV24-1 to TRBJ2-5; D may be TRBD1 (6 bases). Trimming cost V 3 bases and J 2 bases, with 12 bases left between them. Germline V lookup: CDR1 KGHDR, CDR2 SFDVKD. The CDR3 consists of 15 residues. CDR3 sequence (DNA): TGTGCCACCAGTGATCCAGGGACACCGCAAGAGACCCAGTACTTC. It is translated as CATSDPGTPQETQYF.

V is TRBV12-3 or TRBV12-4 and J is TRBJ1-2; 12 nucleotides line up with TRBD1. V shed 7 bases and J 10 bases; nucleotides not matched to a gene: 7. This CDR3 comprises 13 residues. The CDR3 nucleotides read TGTGCCAGCAACTCCGGGACAGGGGGCCACTACACCTTC. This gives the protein CASNSGTGGHYTF.

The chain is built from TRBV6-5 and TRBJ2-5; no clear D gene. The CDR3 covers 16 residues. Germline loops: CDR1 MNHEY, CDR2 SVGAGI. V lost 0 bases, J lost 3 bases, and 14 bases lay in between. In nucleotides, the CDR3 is TGTGCCAGCAGTTACTCGGGATATTCAAGGAAAGAGACCCAGTACTTC. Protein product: CASSYSGYSRKETQYF.

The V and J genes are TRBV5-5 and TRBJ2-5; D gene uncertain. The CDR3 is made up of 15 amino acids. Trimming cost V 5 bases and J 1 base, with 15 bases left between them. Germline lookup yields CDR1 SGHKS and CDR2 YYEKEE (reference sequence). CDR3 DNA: TGTGCCAGCAGTAATGGACCCTCACCCCAAGAGACCCAGTACTTC. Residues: CASSNGPSPQETQYF.

For the CDR3, the DNA is TGCGCCAGCAGCCAAGACCGGGACCCTGTATACGAGCAGTACTTC. It translates to CASSQDRDPVYEQYF. The chain employs TRBV4-3 and TRBJ2-7, with D possibly being TRBD1 or TRBD2 (5 bases each). The CDR3 extends over 15 amino acids. V was clipped by 0 bases and J by 4 bases, with 13 bases between them. Germline V gene data show CDR1 as LGHNA and CDR2 as YSLEER.

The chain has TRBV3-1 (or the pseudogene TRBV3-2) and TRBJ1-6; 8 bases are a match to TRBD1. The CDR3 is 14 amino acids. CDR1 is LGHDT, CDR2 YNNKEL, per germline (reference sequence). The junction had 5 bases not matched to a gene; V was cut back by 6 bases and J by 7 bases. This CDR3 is CASSPTGVNSPLHF. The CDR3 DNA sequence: TGTGCCAGCAGTCCGACAGGGGTAAATTCACCCCTCCACTTT.

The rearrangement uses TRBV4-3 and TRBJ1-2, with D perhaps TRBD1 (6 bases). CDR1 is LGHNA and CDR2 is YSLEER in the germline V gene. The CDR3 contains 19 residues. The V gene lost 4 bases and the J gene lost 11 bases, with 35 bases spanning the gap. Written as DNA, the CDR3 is TGCGCCAGCAGCCGCAGCCAAGGGGGACGAGTCGGAAAACTCGGGGGGTACACCTTC. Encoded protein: CASSRSQGGRVGKLGGYTF.

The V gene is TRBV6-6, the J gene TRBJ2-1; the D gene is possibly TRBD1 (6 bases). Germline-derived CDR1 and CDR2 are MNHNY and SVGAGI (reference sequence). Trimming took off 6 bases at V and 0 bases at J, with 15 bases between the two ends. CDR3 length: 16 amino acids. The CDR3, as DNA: TGTGCCAGCAGCAATGGTCAGGGGCACTCCTACAATGAGCAGTTCTTC. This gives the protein CASSNGQGHSYNEQFF.

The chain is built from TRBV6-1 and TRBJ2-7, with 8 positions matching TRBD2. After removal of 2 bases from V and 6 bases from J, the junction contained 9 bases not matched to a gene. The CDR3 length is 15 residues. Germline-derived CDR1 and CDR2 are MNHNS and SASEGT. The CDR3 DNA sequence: TGTGCCAGCAGTGAACGGGAGCTAGCGGGCAGCGAGCAGTACTTC. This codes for CASSERELAGSEQYF.

CDR3 sequence: CASSQDRGGNEQFF. As DNA, the CDR3 is TGTGCCAGCAGTCAGGACAGGGGGGGCAATGAGCAGTTCTTC. The V and J genes are TRBV6-5 and TRBJ2-1; 10 positions match TRBD1. The CDR3 runs to 14 residues. V trimming: 5 bases; J trimming: 6 bases; junction bases outside the gene matches: 4. Germline CDR1 reads MNHEY; CDR2 reads SVGAGI.

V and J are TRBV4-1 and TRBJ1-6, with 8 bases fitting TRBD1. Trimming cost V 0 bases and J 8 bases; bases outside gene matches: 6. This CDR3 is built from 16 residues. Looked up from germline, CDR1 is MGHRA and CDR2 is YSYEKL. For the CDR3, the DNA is TGCGCCAGCAGCCAAGACCTGGACAGGGTTTATTCACCCCTCCACTTT. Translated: CASSQDLDRVYSPLHF.

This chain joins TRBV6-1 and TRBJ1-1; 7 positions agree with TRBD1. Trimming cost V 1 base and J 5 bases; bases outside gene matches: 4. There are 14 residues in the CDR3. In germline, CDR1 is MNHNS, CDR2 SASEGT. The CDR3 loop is CASSEGGGFTEAFF. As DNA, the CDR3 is TGTGCCAGCAGTGAAGGAGGGGGCTTTACTGAAGCTTTCTTT.